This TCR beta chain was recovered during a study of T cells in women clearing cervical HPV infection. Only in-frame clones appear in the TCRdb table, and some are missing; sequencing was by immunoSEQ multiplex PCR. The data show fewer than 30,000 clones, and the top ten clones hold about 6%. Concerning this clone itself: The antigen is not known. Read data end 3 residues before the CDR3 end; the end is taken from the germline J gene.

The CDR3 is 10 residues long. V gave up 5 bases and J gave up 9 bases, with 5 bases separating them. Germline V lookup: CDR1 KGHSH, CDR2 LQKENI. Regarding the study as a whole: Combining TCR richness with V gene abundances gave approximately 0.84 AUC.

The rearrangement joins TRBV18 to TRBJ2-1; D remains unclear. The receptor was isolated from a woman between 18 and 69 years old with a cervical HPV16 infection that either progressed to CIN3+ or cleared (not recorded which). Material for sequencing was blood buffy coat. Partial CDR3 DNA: TGTGCCAGCTCATCGGTTGAG. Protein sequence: CASSSVE. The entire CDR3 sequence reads CASSSVEQFF.